The source of this TCR beta chain is a study of blood T cell repertoires in COVID-19. In germline, CDR1 is SGHTA, CDR2 FQGNSA. V trimming: 3 bases; J trimming: 10 bases; junction bases outside the gene matches: 9. The CDR3 consists of 15 residues. Authors' methods: Scientists estimated how many nucleated cells there were by amplifying reference gene primers. Some clones are missing from TCRdb's copy, which holds only in-frame ones; the method was immunoSEQ multiplex PCR. V and J calls and clone size are as listed in that table; D and trimming were resolved from the DNA. The repertoire holds around 300,000 clones, with roughly 90% as singletons.

This chain connects TRBV7-2 to TRBJ1-6; the match to TRBD1 covers 7 bases. The receptor was derived from a woman aged 45-65 years with active or convalescent COVID-19. The specimen sequenced was peripheral blood. CDR3 sequence (DNA): TGTGCCAGCAGCTTCCGACAGGGAAGTGGGTCACCCCTCCACTTT. As protein: CASSFRQGSGSPLHF.